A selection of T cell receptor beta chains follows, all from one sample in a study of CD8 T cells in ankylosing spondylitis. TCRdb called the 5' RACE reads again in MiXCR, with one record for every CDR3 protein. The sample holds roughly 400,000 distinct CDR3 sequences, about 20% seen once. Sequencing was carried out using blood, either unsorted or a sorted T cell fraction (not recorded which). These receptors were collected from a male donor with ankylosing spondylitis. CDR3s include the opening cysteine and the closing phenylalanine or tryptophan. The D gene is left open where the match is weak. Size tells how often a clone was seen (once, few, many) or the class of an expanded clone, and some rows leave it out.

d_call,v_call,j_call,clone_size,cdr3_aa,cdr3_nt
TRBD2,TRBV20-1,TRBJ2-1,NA,CSASGREYNEQFF,TGCAGTGCTAGCGGGAGGGAGTACAATGAGCAGTTCTTC
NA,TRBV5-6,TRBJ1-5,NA,CASSLGEQPQHF,TGTGCCAGCAGCTTGGGTGAACAGCCCCAGCATTTT
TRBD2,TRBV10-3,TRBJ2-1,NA,CAISSRLAGESNEQFF,TGTGCCATCAGCTCTAGACTAGCGGGAGAGTCGAATGAGCAGTTCTTC
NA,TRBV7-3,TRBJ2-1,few,CASSLNRALSSYNEQFF,TGTGCCAGCAGCTTAAATCGAGCGCTTAGCTCCTACAATGAGCAGTTCTTC
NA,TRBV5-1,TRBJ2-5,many,CASSSGDGETQYF,TGCGCCAGCAGCTCCGGGGATGGAGAGACCCAGTACTTC
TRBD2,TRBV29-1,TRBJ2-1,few,CSVEGPTSGSGNEQFF,TGCAGCGTTGAAGGTCCCACTAGCGGGAGCGGCAATGAGCAGTTCTTC
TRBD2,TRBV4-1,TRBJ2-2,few,CASSQVGLAGAGELFF,TGCGCCAGCAGCCAAGTGGGACTAGCGGGAGCTGGGGAGCTGTTTTTT
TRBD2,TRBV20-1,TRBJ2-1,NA,CSARPWELAGGNEQFF,TGCAGTGCTAGACCCTGGGAGTTAGCGGGAGGCAATGAGCAGTTCTTC
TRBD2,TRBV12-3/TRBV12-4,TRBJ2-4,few,CASSPTSGGVSKNIQYF,TGTGCCAGCAGCCCAACTAGCGGCGGCGTGTCCAAAAACATTCAGTACTTC
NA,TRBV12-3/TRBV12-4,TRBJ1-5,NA,CASSLRQAWNQPQHF,TGTGCCAGCAGTTTACGGCAGGCCTGGAATCAGCCCCAGCATTTT
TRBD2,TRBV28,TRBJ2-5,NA,CASGLAGVETQYF,TGTGCCAGTGGACTAGCGGGAGTTGAGACCCAGTACTTC
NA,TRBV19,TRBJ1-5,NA,CASSIGEINQPQHF,TGTGCCAGTAGTATAGGGGAGATCAATCAGCCCCAGCATTTT
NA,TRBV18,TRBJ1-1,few,CASRAGAGEPEAFF,TGTGCCAGCCGGGCGGGGGCAGGGGAACCTGAAGCTTTCTTT
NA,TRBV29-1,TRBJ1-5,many,CSAGGGDGQPQHF,TGCAGCGCCGGGGGGGGCGATGGTCAGCCCCAGCATTTT
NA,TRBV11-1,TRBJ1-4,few,CASRADGREKLFF,TGTGCCAGCAGAGCGGACGGGCGGGAAAAACTGTTTTTT
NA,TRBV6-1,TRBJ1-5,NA,CASSRTGSRPQHF,TGTGCCAGCAGCCGCACCGGGAGCCGGCCCCAGCATTTT
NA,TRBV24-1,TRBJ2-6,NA,CATREGGWVSGANVLTF,TGTGCCACCAGAGAGGGGGGCTGGGTCTCTGGGGCCAACGTCCTGACTTTC
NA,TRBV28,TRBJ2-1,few,CASIDRDRLYNEQFF,TGTGCCAGCATTGACCGGGACCGCTTATACAATGAGCAGTTCTTC
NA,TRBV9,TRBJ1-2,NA,CASSVQTANYGYTF,TGTGCCAGCAGCGTACAAACAGCTAACTATGGCTACACCTTC
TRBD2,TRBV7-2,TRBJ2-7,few,CASSLGRSGRQTYEQYF,TGTGCCAGCAGCTTAGGGAGGAGCGGGAGGCAAACCTACGAGCAGTACTTC
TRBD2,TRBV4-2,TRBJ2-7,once,CASSRSGTSGSYEQYF,TGTGCCAGCAGCCGGTCCGGGACTAGCGGCTCCTACGAGCAGTACTTC
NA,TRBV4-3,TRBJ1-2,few,CASSQVGGDGYTF,TGCGCCAGCAGCCAGGTCGGAGGAGATGGCTACACCTTC
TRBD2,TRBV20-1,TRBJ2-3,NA,CSASRASGIIDTQYF,TGCAGTGCTAGTAGGGCTAGCGGGATCATAGATACGCAGTATTTT
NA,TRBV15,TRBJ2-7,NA,CATSREKGYEQYF,TGTGCCACCAGCAGGGAAAAGGGCTACGAGCAGTACTTC
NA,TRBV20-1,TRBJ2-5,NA,CSARGGGRQETQYF,TGCAGTGCTAGGGGGGGCGGGAGACAAGAGACCCAGTACTTC
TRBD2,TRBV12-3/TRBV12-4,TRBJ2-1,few,CASRLAGGHNEQFF,TGTGCCAGCAGGTTAGCGGGAGGGCACAATGAGCAGTTCTTC
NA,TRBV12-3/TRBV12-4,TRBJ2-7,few,CASSSGIFYEQYF,TGTGCCAGCAGCTCCGGGATATTCTACGAGCAGTACTTC
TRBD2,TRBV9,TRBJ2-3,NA,CASSTRGTTFQHTDTQYF,TGTGCCAGCAGCACGAGAGGGACTACCTTTCAGCACACAGATACGCAGTATTTT
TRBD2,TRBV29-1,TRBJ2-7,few,CSVEGQRGAFYEQYF,TGCAGCGTTGAAGGACAGCGGGGGGCCTTCTACGAGCAGTACTTC
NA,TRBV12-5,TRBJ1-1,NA,CASGLTWTADF,TGTGCTAGTGGTTTGACTTGGACAGCCGATTTT
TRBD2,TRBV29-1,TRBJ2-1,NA,CSVGLAGALNEQFF,TGCAGCGTTGGTCTAGCGGGAGCTCTCAATGAGCAGTTCTTC